This T cell receptor (beta chain) was captured in a study of T-cell memory formation after mild COVID-19. The wider study: Clustering of TCRs was largely donor specific.

Each CDR3 protein is one row after TCRdb ran MiXCR on the 5' RACE reads. The table includes under 300,000 distinct CDR3 sequences, about a sixth detected once. This CDR3 is 13 amino acids long. CDR1 is SGHRS and CDR2 is YFSETQ in the germline V gene. With 0 bases removed from V and 7 bases from J, the gap between germline ends came to 10 bases. There are a few counts of this clonotype. The receptor was derived from a man between 18 and 29 years old who had mild COVID-19 (a few samples of this study predate the infection). Cell type and time point are not known. Sequencing was carried out using PBMCs or a T cell subset sorted from them (not recorded which). J is TRBJ1-2 and V is TRBV5-1, with a tentative D call TRBD1 (6 bases). CDR3 protein: CASSLEGTTGYTF. As DNA, the CDR3 is TGCGCCAGCAGCTTGGAGGGGACAACTGGCTACACCTTC.